The entry below gives a single TCR beta chain sequence along with its context. Its recognized antigen is unknown. Base qualities are not at hand, and no much larger clone is one base apart. V loses 0 bases of germline sequence and J loses 7 bases, and the interval between the two ends is 12 bases. The CDR3 runs 14 residues from the cysteine to the phenylalanine. The read is trimmed to its CDR3 DNA, 42 bases read in frame from base 1. Taken from the germline V gene (reference sequence), the CDR1 and CDR2 loops are LNHNV and YYDKDF. This sample was included in a study of blood T cell repertoires in COVID-19 (dated by TCRdb to about 2020). As for the study more broadly: Collaborator samples came from the United States, Italy and Spain and covered acute and convalescent phases of COVID-19. The material from the prospective study consisted of cDNA or gDNA derived from T cells, B-cell-depleted T cells, or PBMCs. The dataset comprised deeply sampled blood TCRbeta repertoires from subjects exposed to, actively infected with, or recovered from COVID-19. A freely available public database, intended as a resource for researchers studying the immune response to SARS-CoV-2, is where the repertoires were released. The samples were drawn from two sources: the first 160 participants of the ongoing ImmuneRACE study, and over 1,000 subjects contributed by 6 global collaborators. Nearly every sample came with metadata listing a de-identified subject ID, COVID-19 status, age in years and sex. HLA class I and class II types, where available, came from metadata supplied by the sample provider rather than from assay-based typing.

TCRbeta CDR3 regions were amplified from genomic DNA using the immunoSEQ Assay, a bias-controlled multiplex PCR. Concerning the study's data processing: Within the assay, amplification of reference gene primers was used to estimate how many nucleated cells each sample contained. Sequence reads were collapsed and filtered to measure the absolute abundance of every unique TCRbeta CDR3 rearrangement. Productive Simpson clonality was computed per sample as the square root of Simpson's diversity index over productive rearrangements. As stored in TCRdb, this immuneACCESS dataset retains in-frame rearrangements with V and J assigned. A fraction of the clones does not appear; measured against another copy, unresolved V genes explain less than half of the discrepancy, and the remainder lacks a known reason. V and J calls plus clone size are reproduced from that table; the DNA served to infer D and trimming. The sample table contains roughly 170,000 clones; only one count was recorded for 70% to 90% of them. 20% of the sample belongs to the ten largest clones.

The full study reports these points: Clinical and demographic metadata were provided uncurated, with the amount varying by source and participant.

Collaborating institutions collected whole blood in K2EDTA tubes following their own protocols. Collaborator samples were shipped for TCRbeta analysis as frozen whole blood, isolated PBMCs, or DNA extracted from either sample type. The V and J genes are TRBV15 and TRBJ1-2, and possibly TRBD1, on 5 matching bases. Sequencing used peripheral blood. The TCR comes from a man between 65 and 85 years old with active or convalescent COVID-19. The nucleotides are TGTGCCACCAGCAGAGACGTAGGGGCGTTTGGCTACACCTTC. Translated, this gives CATSRDVGAFGYTF.